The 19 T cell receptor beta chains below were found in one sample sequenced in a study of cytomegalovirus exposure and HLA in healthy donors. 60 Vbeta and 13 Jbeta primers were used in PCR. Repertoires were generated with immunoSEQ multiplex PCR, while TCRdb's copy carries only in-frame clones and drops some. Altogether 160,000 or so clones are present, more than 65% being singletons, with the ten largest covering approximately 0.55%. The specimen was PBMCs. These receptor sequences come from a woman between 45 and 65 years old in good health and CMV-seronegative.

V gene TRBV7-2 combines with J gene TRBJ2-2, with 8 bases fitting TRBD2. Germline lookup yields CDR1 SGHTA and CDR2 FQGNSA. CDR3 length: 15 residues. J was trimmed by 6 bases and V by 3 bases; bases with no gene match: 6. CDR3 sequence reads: CASSFASGLPGELFF. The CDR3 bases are TGTGCCAGCAGCTTTGCTAGCGGGCTTCCCGGGGAGCTGTTTTTT.

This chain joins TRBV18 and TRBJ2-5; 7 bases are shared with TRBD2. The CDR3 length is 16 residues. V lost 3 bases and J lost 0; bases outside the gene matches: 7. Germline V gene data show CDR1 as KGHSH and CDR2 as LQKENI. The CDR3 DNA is TGTGCCAGCTCACCGCTCGGGGGGACGAACCAAGAGACCCAGTACTTC. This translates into CASSPLGGTNQETQYF.

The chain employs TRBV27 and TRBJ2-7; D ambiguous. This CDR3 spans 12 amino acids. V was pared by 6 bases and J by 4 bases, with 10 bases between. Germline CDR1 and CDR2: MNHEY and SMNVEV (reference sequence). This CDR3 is CASRSTHYEQYF. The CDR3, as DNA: TGTGCCAGCAGATCTACGCATTACGAGCAGTACTTC.

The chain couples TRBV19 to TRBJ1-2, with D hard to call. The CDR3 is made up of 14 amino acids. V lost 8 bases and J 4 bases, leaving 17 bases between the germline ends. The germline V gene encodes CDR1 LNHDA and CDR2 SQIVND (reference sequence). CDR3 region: CASSYGENGYGYTF. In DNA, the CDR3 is TGTGCCAGTTCCTACGGGGAGAATGGCTATGGCTACACCTTC. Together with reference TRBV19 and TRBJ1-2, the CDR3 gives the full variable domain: DGGITQSPKYLFRKEGQNVTLSCEQNLNHDAMYWYRQDPGQGLRLIYYSQIVNDFQKGDIAEGYSVSREKKESFPLTVTSAQKNPTAFYLCASSYGENGYGYTFGSGTRLTVV.

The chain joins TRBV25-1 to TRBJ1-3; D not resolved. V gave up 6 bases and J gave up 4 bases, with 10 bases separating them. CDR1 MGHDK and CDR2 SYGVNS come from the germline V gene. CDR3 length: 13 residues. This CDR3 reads CASRWGGGNTIYF. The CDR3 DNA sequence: TGTGCCAGCAGATGGGGAGGCGGAAACACCATATATTTT.

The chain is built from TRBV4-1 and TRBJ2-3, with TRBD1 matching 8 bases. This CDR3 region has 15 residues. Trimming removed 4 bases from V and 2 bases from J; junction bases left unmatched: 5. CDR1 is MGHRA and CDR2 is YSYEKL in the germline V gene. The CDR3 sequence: CASSPWDRNTDTQYF. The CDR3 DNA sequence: TGCGCCAGCAGCCCCTGGGACAGGAACACAGATACGCAGTATTTT.

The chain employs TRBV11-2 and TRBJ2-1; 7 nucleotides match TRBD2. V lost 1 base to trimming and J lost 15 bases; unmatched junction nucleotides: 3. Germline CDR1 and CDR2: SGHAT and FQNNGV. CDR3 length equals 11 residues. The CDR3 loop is CASSLGTRSFF. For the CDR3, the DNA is TGTGCCAGCAGCTTAGGGACTAGGTCGTTCTTC.

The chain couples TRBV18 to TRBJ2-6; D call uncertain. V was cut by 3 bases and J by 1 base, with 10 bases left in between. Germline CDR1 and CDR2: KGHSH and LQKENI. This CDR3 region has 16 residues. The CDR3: CASSPERISGANVLTF. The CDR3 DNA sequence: TGTGCCAGCTCACCGGAGAGGATTTCTGGGGCCAACGTCCTGACTTTC.

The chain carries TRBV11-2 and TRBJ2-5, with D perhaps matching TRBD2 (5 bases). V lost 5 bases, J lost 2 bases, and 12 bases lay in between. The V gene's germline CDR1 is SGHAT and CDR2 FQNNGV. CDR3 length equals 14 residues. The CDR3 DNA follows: TGTGCCAGCAGCAGCCGGGGTGGGCAAGAGACCCAGTACTTC. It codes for CASSSRGGQETQYF.

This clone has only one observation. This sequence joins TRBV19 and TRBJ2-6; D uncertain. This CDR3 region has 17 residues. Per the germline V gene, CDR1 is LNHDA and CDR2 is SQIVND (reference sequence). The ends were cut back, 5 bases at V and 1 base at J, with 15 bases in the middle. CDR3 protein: CASSPTASPSGANVLTF. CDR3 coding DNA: TGTGCCAGTAGTCCCACAGCTTCGCCATCTGGGGCCAACGTCCTGACTTTC. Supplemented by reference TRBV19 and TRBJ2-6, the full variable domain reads DGGITQSPKYLFRKEGQNVTLSCEQNLNHDAMYWYRQDPGQGLRLIYYSQIVNDFQKGDIAEGYSVSREKKESFPLTVTSAQKNPTAFYLCASSPTASPSGANVLTFGAGSRLTVL.

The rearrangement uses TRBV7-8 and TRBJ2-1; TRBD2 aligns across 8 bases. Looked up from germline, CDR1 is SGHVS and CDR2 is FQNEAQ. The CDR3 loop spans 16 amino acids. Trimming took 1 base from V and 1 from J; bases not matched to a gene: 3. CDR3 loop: CASSLVGGRSYNEQFF. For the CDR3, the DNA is TGTGCCAGCAGCTTAGTTGGCGGGAGGTCCTACAATGAGCAGTTCTTC. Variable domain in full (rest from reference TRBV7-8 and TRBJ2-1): GAGVSQSPRYKVAKRGQDVALRCDPISGHVSLFWYQQALGQGPEFLTYFQNEAQLDKSGLPSDRFFAERPEGSVSTLKIQRTQQEDSAVYLCASSLVGGRSYNEQFFGPGTRLTVL.

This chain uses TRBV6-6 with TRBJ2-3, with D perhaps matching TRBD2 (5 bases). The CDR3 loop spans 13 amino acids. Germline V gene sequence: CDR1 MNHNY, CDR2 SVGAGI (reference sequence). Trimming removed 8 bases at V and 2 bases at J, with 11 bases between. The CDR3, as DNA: TGTGCCAGCTTGAGGACTTACACAGATACGCAGTATTTT. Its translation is CASLRTYTDTQYF.

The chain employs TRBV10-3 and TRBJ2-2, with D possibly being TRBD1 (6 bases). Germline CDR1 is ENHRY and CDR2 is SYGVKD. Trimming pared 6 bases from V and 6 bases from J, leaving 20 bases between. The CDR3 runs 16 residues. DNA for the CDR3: TGTGCCATCAGAGAACTCAACAGGGCTCTCCCCGGGGAGCTGTTTTTT. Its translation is CAIRELNRALPGELFF.

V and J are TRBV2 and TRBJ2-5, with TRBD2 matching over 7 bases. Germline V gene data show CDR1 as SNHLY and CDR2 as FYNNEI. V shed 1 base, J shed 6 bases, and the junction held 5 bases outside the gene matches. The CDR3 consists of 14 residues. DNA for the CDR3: TGTGCCAGCAGTGAAGACGGGAGGACTAAGACCCAGTACTTC. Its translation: CASSEDGRTKTQYF.

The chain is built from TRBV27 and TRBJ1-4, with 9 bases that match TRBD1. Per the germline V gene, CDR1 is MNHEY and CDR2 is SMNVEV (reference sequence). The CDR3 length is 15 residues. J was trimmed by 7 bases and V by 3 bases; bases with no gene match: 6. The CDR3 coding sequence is TGTGCCAGCAGTTTCTTCCAGGACAGGGGTGAAAAACTGTTTTTT. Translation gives CASSFFQDRGEKLFF.

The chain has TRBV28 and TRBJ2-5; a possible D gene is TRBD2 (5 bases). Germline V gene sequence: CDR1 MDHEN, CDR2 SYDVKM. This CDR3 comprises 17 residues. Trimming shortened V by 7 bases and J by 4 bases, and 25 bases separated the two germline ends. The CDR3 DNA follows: TGTGCCAGCACTCCGGCGGGTCTCCCCTCGGTCCTAGAGACCCAGTACTTC. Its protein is CASTPAGLPSVLETQYF.

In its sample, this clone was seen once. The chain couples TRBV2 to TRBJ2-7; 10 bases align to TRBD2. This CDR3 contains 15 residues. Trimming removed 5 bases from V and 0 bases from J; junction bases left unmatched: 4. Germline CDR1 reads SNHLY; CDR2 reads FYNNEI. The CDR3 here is CASSLAGVDSYEQYF. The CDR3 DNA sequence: TGTGCCAGCAGTCTAGCGGGAGTCGACTCCTACGAGCAGTACTTC. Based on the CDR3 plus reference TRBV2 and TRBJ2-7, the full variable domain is EPEVTQTPSHQVTQMGQEVILRCVPISNHLYFYWYRQILGQKVEFLVSFYNNEISEKSEIFDDQFSVERPDGSNFTLKIRSTKLEDSAMYFCASSLAGVDSYEQYFGPGTRLTVT.

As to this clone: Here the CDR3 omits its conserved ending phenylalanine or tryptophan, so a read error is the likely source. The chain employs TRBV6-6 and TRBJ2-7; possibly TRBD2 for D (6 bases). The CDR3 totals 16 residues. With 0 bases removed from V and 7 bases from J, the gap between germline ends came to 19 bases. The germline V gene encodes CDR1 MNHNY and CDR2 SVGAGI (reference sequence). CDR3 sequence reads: CASSYSRTGASEEQYS. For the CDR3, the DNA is TGTGCCAGCAGTTACTCGAGGACCGGGGCTAGCGAGGAGCAGTACTCC.

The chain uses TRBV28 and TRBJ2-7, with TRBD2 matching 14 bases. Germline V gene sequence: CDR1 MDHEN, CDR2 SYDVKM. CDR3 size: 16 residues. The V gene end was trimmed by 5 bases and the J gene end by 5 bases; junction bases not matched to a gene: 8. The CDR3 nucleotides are TGTGCCAGCAGTCCCGGGACTAGCGGGAGATTTCACGAGCAGTACTTC. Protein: CASSPGTSGRFHEQYF.